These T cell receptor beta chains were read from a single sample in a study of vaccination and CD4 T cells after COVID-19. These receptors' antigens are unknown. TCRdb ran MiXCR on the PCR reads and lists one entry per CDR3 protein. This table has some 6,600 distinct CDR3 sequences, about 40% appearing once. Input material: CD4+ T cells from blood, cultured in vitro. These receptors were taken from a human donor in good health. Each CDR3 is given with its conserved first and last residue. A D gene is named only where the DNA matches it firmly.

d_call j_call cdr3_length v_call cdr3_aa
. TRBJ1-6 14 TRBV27 CASSLKQGTSPLHF
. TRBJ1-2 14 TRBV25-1 CASSELSEGYGYTF
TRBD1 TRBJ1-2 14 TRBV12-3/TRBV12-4 CASRAGTGQGGYTF
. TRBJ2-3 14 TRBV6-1 CASSEAGLSDTQYF
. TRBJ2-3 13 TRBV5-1 CASSLAGEDTQYF
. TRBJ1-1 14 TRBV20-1 CSARHPAGNTEAFF
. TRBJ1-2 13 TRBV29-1 CSAPLEGAYGYTF
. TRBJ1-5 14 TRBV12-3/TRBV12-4 CASTPQVRDQPQHF
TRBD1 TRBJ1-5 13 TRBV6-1 CASSPRDRQPQHF
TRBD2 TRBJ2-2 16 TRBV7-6 CASSLAGLADTGELFF
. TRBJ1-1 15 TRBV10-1 CASTRSLTENTEAFF
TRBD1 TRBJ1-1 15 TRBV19 CASDRGQGVDTEAFF
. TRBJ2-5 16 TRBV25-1 CASSLNPPSDSETQYF
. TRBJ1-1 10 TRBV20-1 CSASEAEAFF
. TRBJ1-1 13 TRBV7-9 CASSFLVNTEAFF
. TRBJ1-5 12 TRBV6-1 CASNADSQPQHF
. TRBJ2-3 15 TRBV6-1 CASSDRSRSTDTQYF
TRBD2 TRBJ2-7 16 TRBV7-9 CASSLDSGGYSYEQYF
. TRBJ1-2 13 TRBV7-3 CASSPDRNYGYTF
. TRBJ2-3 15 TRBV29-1 CSVVLAEMGTDTQYF
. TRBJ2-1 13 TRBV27 CASSLDRWDEQFF
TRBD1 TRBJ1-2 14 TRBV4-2 CASSLLGQGNGYTF
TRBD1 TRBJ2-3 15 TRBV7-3 CASSLGTGSTDTQYF
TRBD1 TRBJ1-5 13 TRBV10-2 CASNDRGLQPQHF
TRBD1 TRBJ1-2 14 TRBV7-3 CASSLLGTGVGYTF
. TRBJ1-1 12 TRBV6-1 CASRESNTEAFF
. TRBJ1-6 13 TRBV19 CASTGADNSPLHF
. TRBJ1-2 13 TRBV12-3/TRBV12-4 CASSPAENYGYTF
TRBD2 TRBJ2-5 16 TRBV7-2 CASSLIAGESGETQYF
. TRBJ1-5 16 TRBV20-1 CSASTRWGRLLQPQHF
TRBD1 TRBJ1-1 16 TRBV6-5 CASSYYGQGPNTEAFF
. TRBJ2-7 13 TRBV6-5 CASSYQGLYEQYF
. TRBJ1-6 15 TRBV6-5 CASSYSGPEGSPLHF
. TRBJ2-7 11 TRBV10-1 CASNPLLEQYF
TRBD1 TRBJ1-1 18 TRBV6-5 CASSLSDRGQMYRAEAFF